Included here is one T cell receptor beta chain sequence, with context. Its target is not known. Assay used: immunoSEQ multiplex PCR; TCRdb lists only in-frame clones, some missing. The sample consists of around 29,000 clones, around 89% of them appearing once. This record comes from a study of PD-1 blockade in classical Hodgkin lymphoma. Overall study results and limits: As was reported, newly diagnosed patients showed lower baseline TCR diversity than healthy donors did.

The CDR3 has 14 amino acids. Germline CDR1 reads SSHAT; CDR2 reads FNYEAQ (reference sequence). V was shortened by 1 base and J by 8 bases, with 12 bases between the two germline ends. Documented time point: newly diagnosed, previously untreated cHL patient sample. With magnetic negative selection, CD4+ T cells were purified from PBMCs that had been thawed. V is TRBV7-7 and J is TRBJ2-1, with D unclear. The sample consisted of CD4+ T cells from blood. The source of this sequence is a human donor with classical Hodgkin lymphoma. In DNA form, the CDR3 reads TGTGCCAGCAGCTTAGTAGGCCAACTCGATGAGCAGTTCTTC. Translation: CASSLVGQLDEQFF.